Shown below are 21 T cell receptor beta chains from a single sample sequenced in a study of T cells in Graves' hyperthyroidism and ophthalmopathy. TCR beta CDR3 regions were amplified from RNA transcripts. With the HTBI primer set, the TCR CDR3 went through a first round of RT-PCR. Using its own MiXCR run on the multiplex PCR reads, TCRdb lists one record per CDR3 protein. The sample gives over 350,000 distinct CDR3 sequences, about an eighth of which show up once; over 25% is in the top ten. Sequenced input: blood. These receptors all stem from a man in his forties or fifties with Graves' ophthalmopathy.

V usage is TRBV15 and J usage is TRBJ2-2; D unclear. Germline-derived CDR1 and CDR2 are LNHNV and YYDKDF (reference sequence). With 5 bases removed from V and 6 bases from J, the gap between germline ends came to 7 bases. CDR3 size: 12 residues. In DNA form, the CDR3 reads TGTGCCACCAGCTATAGCCCCGGGGAGCTGTTTTTT. Its translation is CATSYSPGELFF.

V gene TRBV7-9 combines with J gene TRBJ2-6, with D possibly being TRBD1 (5 bases). This CDR3 has 17 residues. V gave up 3 bases and J gave up 2 bases, with 14 bases separating them. CDR1 is SEHNR and CDR2 is FQNEAQ in the germline V gene (reference sequence). DNA of the CDR3: TGTGCCAGCAGCTTCACCAGGGCAGGGACTGGGGCCAACGTCCTGACTTTC. Protein product: CASSFTRAGTGANVLTF.

The chain recombines TRBV4-3 with TRBJ2-7; TRBD2 matches 11 bases. Germline V gives CDR1 LGHNA, CDR2 YSLEER. The V and J ends lost 2 bases and 4 bases, in that order; junction bases with no gene match: 7. This CDR3 has 16 residues. The CDR3 region is CASSQYPSGRTYEQYF. In nucleotides, the CDR3 is TGCGCCAGCAGCCAATACCCTAGCGGGAGGACATACGAGCAGTACTTC.

Ten or more counts support this clonotype. The chain couples TRBV20-1 to TRBJ2-7; 12 bases map to TRBD1. The CDR3 length is 14 residues. Germline CDR1 reads DFQATT; CDR2 reads SNEGSKA (reference sequence). The J segment lost 6 bases and the V segment lost 5 bases, leaving 8 bases of the junction unmatched. In DNA form, the CDR3 reads TGCAGTGCTGATCCGGGACAGGGGGCGAGCGAGCAGTACTTC. Translating it yields CSADPGQGASEQYF.

V usage is TRBV5-1 and J usage is TRBJ1-6; the D is unclear. V lost 0 bases, J lost 9 bases, and 10 bases lay in between. Germline V gives CDR1 SGHRS, CDR2 YFSETQ. The CDR3 covers 14 residues. CDR3 sequence (DNA): TGCGCCAGCAGCTTGGAGGGAGGGATTTCACCCCTCCACTTT. Amino acids: CASSLEGGISPLHF. The full variable domain, its missing parts supplied by reference TRBV5-1 and TRBJ1-6, is KAGVTQTPRYLIKTRGQQVTLSCSPISGHRSVSWYQQTPGQGLQFLFEYFSETQRNKGNFPGRFSGRQFSNSRSEMNVSTLELGDSALYLCASSLEGGISPLHFGNGTRLTVT.

The V gene is TRBV12-3 or TRBV12-4, the J gene TRBJ1-2, with D tentatively TRBD1 (6 bases). The CDR3 consists of 13 residues. Trimming removed 3 bases at V and 4 bases at J, with 9 bases between. In nucleotides, the CDR3 is TGTGCCAGCAGTTTGGAGGGGGTCTATGGCTACACCTTC. It yields the protein CASSLEGVYGYTF.

V usage is TRBV2 and J usage is TRBJ2-5, with D possibly TRBD1 on 5 matching bases. Germline V lookup: CDR1 SNHLY, CDR2 FYNNEI. The CDR3 length is 12 residues. V dropped 2 bases and J dropped 5 bases, with 6 bases sitting between them. CDR3 loop: CASSEPGETQYF. The CDR3 coding sequence is TGTGCCAGCAGTGAACCAGGGGAGACCCAGTACTTC.

The chain is built from TRBV19 and TRBJ2-7; a possible D gene is TRBD2 (5 bases). The CDR3 runs to 15 residues. V lost 3 bases to trimming and J lost 6 bases, with 18 bases between them. The germline V gene encodes CDR1 LNHDA and CDR2 SQIVND (reference sequence). This CDR3 reads CASSITWALRGEQYF. The CDR3 bases are TGTGCCAGTAGTATTACCTGGGCCCTACGGGGCGAGCAGTACTTC. Based on the CDR3 plus reference TRBV19 and TRBJ2-7, the full variable domain is DGGITQSPKYLFRKEGQNVTLSCEQNLNHDAMYWYRQDPGQGLRLIYYSQIVNDFQKGDIAEGYSVSREKKESFPLTVTSAQKNPTAFYLCASSITWALRGEQYFGPGTRLTVT.

In regard to this clonotype: A much larger clone differs from this one at a single base, so this may be a read error. The V and J genes are TRBV6-1 and TRBJ2-7; 9 nucleotides align to TRBD1. The CDR3 is 14 amino acids. Trimming cost V 6 bases and J 2 bases; bases outside gene matches: 5. CDR1 MNHNS and CDR2 SASEGT come from the germline V gene. The CDR3 bases are TGTGCCAGCAGCGCCGGGACAGGGACCTACGAGCAGTACTTC. Translating gives CASSAGTGTYEQYF.

The chain is built from TRBV5-1 and TRBJ2-5; 7 positions agree with TRBD1. The CDR3 consists of 16 residues. V trimming: 5 bases; J trimming: 3 bases; junction bases outside the gene matches: 13. Germline CDR1 reads SGHRS; CDR2 reads YFSETQ. CDR3 region: CASSTSGDRVEETQYF. The CDR3 nucleotides read TGCGCCAGCAGTACCTCCGGAGACAGGGTAGAAGAGACCCAGTACTTC. The complete variable domain, with remaining parts taken from reference TRBV5-1 and TRBJ2-5, reads KAGVTQTPRYLIKTRGQQVTLSCSPISGHRSVSWYQQTPGQGLQFLFEYFSETQRNKGNFPGRFSGRQFSNSRSEMNVSTLELGDSALYLCASSTSGDRVEETQYFGPGTRLLVL.

J is TRBJ2-7 and V is TRBV7-9; the match to TRBD1 covers 9 bases. Unmatched junction bases numbered 4, after V lost 0 bases and J lost 4 bases. Germline CDR1 and CDR2: SEHNR and FQNEAQ (reference sequence). This CDR3 has 15 amino acids. CDR3 nucleotide sequence: TGTGCCAGCAGCTTAGCGGGGACAGGGATTTACGAGCAGTACTTC. This encodes CASSLAGTGIYEQYF.

Ten or more counts support this clonotype. This sequence joins TRBV20-1 and TRBJ2-5, with no clear D. Germline loops: CDR1 DFQATT, CDR2 SNEGSKA (reference sequence). The length of the CDR3 is 11 residues. V lost 7 bases to trimming and J lost 1 base, with 7 bases between them. CDR3 DNA: TGCAGTGTACACGGCCAAGAGACCCAGTACTTC. Protein sequence: CSVHGQETQYF.

The table lists this clonotype with many counts. The J gene is TRBJ2-3, the V gene TRBV5-1, with a possible D match to TRBD2 (5 bases). The CDR3 is 13 amino acids. Germline CDR1 reads SGHRS; CDR2 reads YFSETQ. Trimming cost V 6 bases and J 4 bases, with 12 bases left between them. CDR3 amino acids: CASTTRFPDTQYF. In DNA, the CDR3 is TGCGCCAGCACCACTAGATTCCCAGATACGCAGTATTTT.

This clonotype has more than one count but fewer than ten. This chain links TRBV7-6 with TRBJ2-7; 8 positions match TRBD2. This CDR3 is 17 amino acids long. V lost 4 bases, J lost 3 bases, and 14 bases stayed unmatched. Germline V CDR1 and CDR2: SGHVS, FNYEAQ. The CDR3 region is CASSSGRRGRNIYEQYF. CDR3 bases: TGTGCCAGCAGCTCCGGGCGGCGCGGGAGGAATATCTACGAGCAGTACTTC. The full variable domain, its missing parts supplied by reference TRBV7-6 and TRBJ2-7, is GAGVSQSPRYKVTKRGQDVALRCDPISGHVSLYWYRQALGQGPEFLTYFNYEAQQDKSGLPNDRFSAERPEGSISTLTIQRTEQRDSAMYRCASSSGRRGRNIYEQYFGPGTRLTVT.

This clonotype came up many times. This rearrangement joins TRBV28 to TRBJ2-7; maybe TRBD2 (5 bases). Germline V lookup: CDR1 MDHEN, CDR2 SYDVKM. The V end lost 8 bases, the J end lost 0 bases, and 14 bases lay between the germline ends. This CDR3 is built from 14 residues. The CDR3 DNA follows: TGTGCCAGCCAACCCTCGGGGATCTCCTACGAGCAGTACTTC. Its protein is CASQPSGISYEQYF.

The chain links TRBV9 to TRBJ2-1; no clear D. V was shortened by 4 bases and J by 6 bases, with 11 bases between the two germline ends. The germline CDR1 and CDR2 sequences are SGDLS and YYNGEE. The CDR3 is 13 amino acids. This CDR3 reads CASSRDGINEQFF. CDR3 sequence (DNA): TGTGCCAGCAGCCGAGACGGTATCAATGAGCAGTTCTTC. The variable domain in full, completed from reference TRBV9 and TRBJ2-1, reads DSGVTQTPKHLITATGQRVTLRCSPRSGDLSVYWYQQSLDQGLQFLIQYYNGEERAKGNILERFSAQQFPDLHSELNLSSLELGDSALYFCASSRDGINEQFFGPGTRLTVL.

There are many counts of this clonotype. The CDR3: CASSSRETVKKETQYF. Here the CDR3 DNA reads TGTGCCAGCAGTTCCCGGGAGACCGTAAAAAAAGAGACCCAGTACTTC. This chain links TRBV28 with TRBJ2-5; D is possibly TRBD2 (6 bases). V was cut by 4 bases and J by 3 bases, with 18 bases left in between. CDR3 length: 16 amino acids. The germline CDR1 and CDR2 sequences are MDHEN and SYDVKM.

This clonotype was observed at least ten times. The CDR3 DNA reads TGTGCCAGCAGTGAACGCGGGAGGGCAACAGATACGCAGTATTTT. Protein product: CASSERGRATDTQYF. The rearrangement uses TRBV2 and TRBJ2-3; TRBD2 agrees at 9 bases. The trim removed 2 bases at V and 3 bases at J, leaving 3 bases unmatched. CDR1 is SNHLY, CDR2 FYNNEI, per germline. This CDR3 is built from 15 residues.

The chain is built from TRBV5-1 and TRBJ2-2; 11 nucleotides align to TRBD2. With 5 bases clipped from V and 6 bases from J, the junction kept 6 bases outside the gene matches. CDR1 and CDR2 (germline): SGHRS, YFSETQ. This CDR3 has 15 amino acids. The CDR3, as DNA: TGCGCCAGCAGGATAACTAGCGGGAGTTCCGGGGAGCTGTTTTTT. Protein sequence: CASRITSGSSGELFF.

This chain uses TRBV15 with TRBJ2-5; unclear D gene. Germline V gives CDR1 LNHNV, CDR2 YYDKDF (reference sequence). The CDR3 runs 14 residues. Trimming stripped 0 bases from V and 5 bases from J, with 10 bases between. In DNA form, the CDR3 reads TGTGCCACCAGCAGAGATCCGAGTACGGAGACCCAGTACTTC. Its translation: CATSRDPSTETQYF.

This chain connects TRBV7-8 to TRBJ2-1; the D gene is possibly TRBD1 (5 bases). V shed 7 bases and J shed 10 bases, with 20 bases lying between them. The CDR3 loop spans 14 amino acids. CDR1 is SGHVS and CDR2 is FQNEAQ in the germline V gene. CDR3 in amino acids: CASTPGQGWHEQFF. The CDR3 DNA is TGTGCCAGCACTCCAGGGCAGGGTTGGCACGAGCAGTTCTTC.